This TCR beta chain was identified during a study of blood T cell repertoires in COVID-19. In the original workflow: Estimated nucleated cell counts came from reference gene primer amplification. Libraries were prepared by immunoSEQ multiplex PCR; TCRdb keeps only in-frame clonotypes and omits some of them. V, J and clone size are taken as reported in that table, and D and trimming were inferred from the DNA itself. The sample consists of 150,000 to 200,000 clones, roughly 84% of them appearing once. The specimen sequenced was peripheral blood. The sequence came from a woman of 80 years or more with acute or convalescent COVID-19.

In DNA, the CDR3 is TGTGCCAGCAGTCCCCAGGGGCGAGTTGGAAAACTGTTTTTT. Protein sequence: CASSPQGRVGKLFF. The chain carries TRBV6-5 and TRBJ1-4; D is perhaps TRBD1 (6 bases). The CDR3 has 14 residues. Germline assignment: CDR1 MNHEY and CDR2 SVGAGI. Trimming removed 5 bases from V and 10 bases from J, with 17 bases in between.